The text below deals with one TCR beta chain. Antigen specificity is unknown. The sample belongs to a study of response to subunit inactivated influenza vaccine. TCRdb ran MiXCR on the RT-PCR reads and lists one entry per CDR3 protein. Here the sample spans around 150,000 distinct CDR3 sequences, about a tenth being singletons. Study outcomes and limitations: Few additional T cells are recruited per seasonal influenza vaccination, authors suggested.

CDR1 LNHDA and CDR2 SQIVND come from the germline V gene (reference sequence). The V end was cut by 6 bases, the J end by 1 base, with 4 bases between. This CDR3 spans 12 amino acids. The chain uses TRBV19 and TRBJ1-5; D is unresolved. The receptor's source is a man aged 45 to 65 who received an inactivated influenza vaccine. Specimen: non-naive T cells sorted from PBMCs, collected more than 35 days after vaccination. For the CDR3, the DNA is TGTGCCAGTAGCGTAAGCAATCAGCCCCAGCATTTT. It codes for CASSVSNQPQHF.